The present entry profiles one T cell receptor (beta chain) with its context. The entry originates in a study of Ad26.COV2.S vaccination and SARS-CoV-2 variants. Treatment of the sample: roughly 18 received Ad26.COV2.S at low or high dose, single or two shots; several received placebo; per-sample allocation not given. Collection of samples fell on day 63 after the first vaccine or placebo injection. CDR1 is SGHNT, CDR2 YENEEA, per germline. The germline V and J ends were trimmed by 1 base and 3 bases, with 6 bases remaining between them. This CDR3 region has 13 residues. Assay used: immunoSEQ multiplex PCR; TCRdb lists only in-frame clones, some missing. The repertoire has about 390,000 clones, approximately 86% of them found once; the top ten carry roughly 3%.

V is TRBV11-3 and J is TRBJ1-1; D not resolved. The sequence came from a person aged 18-60 years who received the Ad26.COV2.S COVID-19 vaccine or a placebo. The sequencing used peripheral blood, collected in a trial of Ad26.COV2.S vaccine versus placebo. The CDR3 nucleotides read TGTGCCAGCAGCTTAGGGACGCACACTGAAGCTTTCTTT. Protein: CASSLGTHTEAFF.